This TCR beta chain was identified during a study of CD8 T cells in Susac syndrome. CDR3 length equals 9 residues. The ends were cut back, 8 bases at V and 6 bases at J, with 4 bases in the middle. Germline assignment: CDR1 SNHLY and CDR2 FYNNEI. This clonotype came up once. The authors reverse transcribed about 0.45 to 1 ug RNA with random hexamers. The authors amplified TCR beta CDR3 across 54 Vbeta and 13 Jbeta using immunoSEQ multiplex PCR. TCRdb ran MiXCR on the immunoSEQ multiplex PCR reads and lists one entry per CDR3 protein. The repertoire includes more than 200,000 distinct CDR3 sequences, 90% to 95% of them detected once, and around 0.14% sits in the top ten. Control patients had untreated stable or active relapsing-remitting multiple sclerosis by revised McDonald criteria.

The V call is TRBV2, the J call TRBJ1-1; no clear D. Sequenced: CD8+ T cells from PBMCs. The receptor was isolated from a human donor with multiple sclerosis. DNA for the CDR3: TGTGCCAGCCGTCCTGAAGCTTTCTTT. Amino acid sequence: CASRPEAFF.